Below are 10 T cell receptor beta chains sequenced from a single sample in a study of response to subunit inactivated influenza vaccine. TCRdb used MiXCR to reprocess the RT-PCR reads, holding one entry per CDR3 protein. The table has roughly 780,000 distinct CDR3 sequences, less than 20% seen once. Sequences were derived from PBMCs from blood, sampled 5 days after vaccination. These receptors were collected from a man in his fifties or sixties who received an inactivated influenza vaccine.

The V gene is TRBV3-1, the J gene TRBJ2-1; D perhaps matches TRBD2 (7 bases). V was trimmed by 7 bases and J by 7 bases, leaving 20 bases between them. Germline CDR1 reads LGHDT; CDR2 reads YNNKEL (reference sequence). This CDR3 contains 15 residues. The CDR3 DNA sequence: TGTGCCAGCACCCTGGGGGCGGGAGTCCCTAATGAGCAGTTCTTC. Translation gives CASTLGAGVPNEQFF.

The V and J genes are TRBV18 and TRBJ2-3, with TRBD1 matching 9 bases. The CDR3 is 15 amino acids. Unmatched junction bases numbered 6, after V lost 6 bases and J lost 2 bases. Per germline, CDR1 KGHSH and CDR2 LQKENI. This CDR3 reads CASSDGTGNTDTQYF. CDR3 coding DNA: TGTGCCAGCTCGGACGGGACAGGGAACACAGATACGCAGTATTTT.

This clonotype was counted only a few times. CDR3 sequence reads: CASSLGTGPIWETQYF. DNA for the CDR3: TGTGCCAGCAGCTTGGGGACAGGGCCGATCTGGGAGACCCAGTACTTC. The V call is TRBV5-6, the J call TRBJ2-5; 8 bases line up with TRBD1. The V gene's germline CDR1 is SGHDT and CDR2 YYEEEE. The CDR3 extends over 16 amino acids. V was pared by 0 bases and J by 5 bases, with 9 bases of the junction left unmatched.

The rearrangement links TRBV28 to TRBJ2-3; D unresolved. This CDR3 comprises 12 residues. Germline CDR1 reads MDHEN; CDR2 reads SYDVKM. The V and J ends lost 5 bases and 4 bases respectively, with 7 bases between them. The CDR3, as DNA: TGTGCCAGCAGTGAATTAGCAGATACGCAGTATTTT. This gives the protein CASSELADTQYF.

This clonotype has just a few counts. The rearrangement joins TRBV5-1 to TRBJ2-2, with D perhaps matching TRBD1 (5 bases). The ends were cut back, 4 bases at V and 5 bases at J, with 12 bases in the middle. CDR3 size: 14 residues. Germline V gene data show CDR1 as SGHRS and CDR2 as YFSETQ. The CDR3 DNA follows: TGCGCCAGCAGCCCAGGGCCCAGGACCGGGGAGCTGTTTTTT. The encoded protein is CASSPGPRTGELFF.

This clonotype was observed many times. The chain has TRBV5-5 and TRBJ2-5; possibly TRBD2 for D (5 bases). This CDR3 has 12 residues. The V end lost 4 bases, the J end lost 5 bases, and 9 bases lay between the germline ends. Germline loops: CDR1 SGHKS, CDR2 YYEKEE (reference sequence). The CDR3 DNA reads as TGTGCCAGCAGCGCCCTAGCTGAGACCCAGTACTTC. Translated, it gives CASSALAETQYF.

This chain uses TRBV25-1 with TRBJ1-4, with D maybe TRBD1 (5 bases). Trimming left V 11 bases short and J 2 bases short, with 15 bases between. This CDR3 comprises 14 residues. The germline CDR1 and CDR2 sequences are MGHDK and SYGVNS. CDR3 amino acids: CAATDIYTNEKLFF. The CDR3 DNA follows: TGTGCCGCGACAGACATTTATACTAATGAAAAACTGTTTTTT.

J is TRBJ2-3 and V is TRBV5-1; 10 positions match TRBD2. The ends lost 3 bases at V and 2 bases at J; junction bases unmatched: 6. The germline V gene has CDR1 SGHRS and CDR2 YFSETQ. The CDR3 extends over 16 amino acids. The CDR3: CASSWRLAGDTDTQYF. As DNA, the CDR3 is TGCGCCAGCAGCTGGAGGCTAGCGGGGGACACAGATACGCAGTATTTT.

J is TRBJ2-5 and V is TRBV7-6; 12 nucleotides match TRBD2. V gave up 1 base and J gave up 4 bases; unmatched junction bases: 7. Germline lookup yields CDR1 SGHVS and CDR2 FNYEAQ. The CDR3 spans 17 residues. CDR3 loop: CASSLGTSGNTVETQYF. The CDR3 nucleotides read TGTGCCAGCAGCTTAGGGACTAGCGGGAATACGGTAGAGACCCAGTACTTC.

CDR3 loop: CASSRRLAGSTGELFF. CDR3 nucleotides: TGTGCCAGCAGCCGTCGACTAGCGGGGAGCACCGGGGAGCTGTTTTTT. V is TRBV7-2 and J is TRBJ2-2; 11 bases agree with TRBD2. With V trimmed by 5 bases and J by 4 bases, 6 bases remained unmatched. The CDR3 sequence is 16 residues long. The germline gives CDR1 SGHTA, CDR2 FQGNSA.